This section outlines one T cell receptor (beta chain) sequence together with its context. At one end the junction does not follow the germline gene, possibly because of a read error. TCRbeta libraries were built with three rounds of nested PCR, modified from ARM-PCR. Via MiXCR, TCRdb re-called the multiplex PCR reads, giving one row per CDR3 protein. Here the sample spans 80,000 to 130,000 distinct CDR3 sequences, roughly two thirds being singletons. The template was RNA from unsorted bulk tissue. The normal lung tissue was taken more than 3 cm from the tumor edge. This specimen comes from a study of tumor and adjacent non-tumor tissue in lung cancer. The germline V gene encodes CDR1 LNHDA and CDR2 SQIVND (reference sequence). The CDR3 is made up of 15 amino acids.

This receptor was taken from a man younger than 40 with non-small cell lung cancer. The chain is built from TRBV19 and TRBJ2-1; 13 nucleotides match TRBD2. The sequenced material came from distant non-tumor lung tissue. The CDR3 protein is CACSFWTSGGHEQFF. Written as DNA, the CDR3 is TGTGCCTGTAGTTTCTGGACTAGCGGGGGTCATGAGCAGTTCTTC.